The rows below give T cell receptor beta chains drawn from one sample of a study of OX40 agonist ivuxolimab in advanced cancers. Some clones are missing from TCRdb's copy, which holds only in-frame ones; the method was immunoSEQ multiplex PCR. The sample holds approximately 83,000 clones, approximately 81% seen once. Sequencing was performed on CD4+ or CD8+ T cells sorted from blood, taken in a trial of the OX40 agonist ivuxolimab. These receptors all come from an adult with an advanced solid tumor such as melanoma, head and neck, liver or kidney cancer. Each CDR3 is given with its conserved first and last residue. A D gene is named only where the DNA matches it firmly. Expanded clones get a size class; other rows say once, few or many, or leave the size out.

d_call,clone_size,v_call,j_call,cdr3_nt,cdr3_aa
TRBD1,.,TRBV19,TRBJ2-3,TGTGCCAGTAGCGTTGGACAGGGGGGCACAGATACGCAGTATTTT,CASSVGQGGTDTQYF
.,.,TRBV30,TRBJ2-5,TGTGCCTGGACTAGAACTTCCGAGACCCAGTACTTC,CAWTRTSETQYF
TRBD1,once,TRBV7-2,TRBJ1-6,TGTGCCAGCAGCTCACAGGGGGGGGTCGGTAATTCACCCCTCCACTTT,CASSSQGGVGNSPLHF
.,.,TRBV6-5,TRBJ1-6,TGTGCCAGCACCCTAGGGGGATTCGGTTCACCCCTCCACTTT,CASTLGGFGSPLHF
TRBD1,few,TRBV18,TRBJ2-1,TGTGCCAGCTCTTTCGGACAGGGATACAATGAGCAGTTCTTC,CASSFGQGYNEQFF
.,.,TRBV7-8,TRBJ2-1,TGTGCCAGCAGTATCGAAGGGCGCGGTCGAAGCTCCTACAATGAGCAGTTCTTC,CASSIEGRGRSSYNEQFF
TRBD1,many,TRBV7-9,TRBJ1-6,TGTGCCAGCAGTCAGGGGGGACGGACGCTTTCACCCCTCCACTTT,CASSQGGRTLSPLHF
TRBD2,few,TRBV10-1,TRBJ2-1,TGCGCCAGCAGTGCCGGGACTAGCGGGGGGAATTACAATGAGCAGTTCTTC,CASSAGTSGGNYNEQFF
.,.,TRBV25-1,TRBJ1-2,TGTGCCAGCCGGCGGAGCCCTCTGGAGGGCTACACCTTC,CASRRSPLEGYTF
.,.,TRBV4-1,TRBJ1-5,TGCGCCAGCAGCCTGGGGGTAGATCAGCCCCAGCATTTT,CASSLGVDQPQHF
.,.,TRBV5-6,TRBJ2-7,TGTGCCAGCAGCGTGGGGTTTGTTGGCAGACCGAACGAGCAGTACTTC,CASSVGFVGRPNEQYF
.,.,TRBV6-6,TRBJ2-1,TGTGCCAGCTCCGGGACTTCCGGAGATGAGCAGTTCTTC,CASSGTSGDEQFF
TRBD1,.,TRBV7-2,TRBJ2-5,TGTGCCAGCAGCTTAAGGATAGGGGGCTTTCGAGAGACCCAGTACTTC,CASSLRIGGFRETQYF
TRBD2,.,TRBV6-5,TRBJ2-7,TGTGCCAGCAGGGGACTAGCGGGAGTTCTCGACGAGCAGTACTTC,CASRGLAGVLDEQYF
.,.,TRBV7-2,TRBJ1-2,TGTGCCAGCAGCTTAACCCCCCGGGCCTATGGCTACACCTTC,CASSLTPRAYGYTF
.,few,TRBV6-6,TRBJ1-6,TGTGCCAGCAGGCCGCTACAGGGACCCCTCCACTTT,CASRPLQGPLHF
TRBD1,.,TRBV6-5,TRBJ2-3,TGTGCCAGCAGTTACTCGGGACAGGGGGCAGATACGCAGTATTTT,CASSYSGQGADTQYF
.,.,TRBV11-1,TRBJ1-1,TGTGCCAGCAGCTTAGAAGTACGGAGGAACACTGAAGCTTTCTTT,CASSLEVRRNTEAFF
.,once,TRBV4-1,TRBJ1-5,TGCGCCAGCAGCCGGGGGGACAGCAATCAGCCCCAGCATTTT,CASSRGDSNQPQHF
.,.,TRBV5-4,TRBJ1-3,TGTGCCAGCAGCTTAGAAGGAACCACTGGAAACACCATATATTTT,CASSLEGTTGNTIYF
TRBD2,few,TRBV9,TRBJ2-1,TGTGCCAGCAGCTTGACTAGCGGGGGGCGGGGTGAGCAGTTCTTC,CASSLTSGGRGEQFF
.,.,TRBV9,TRBJ1-2,TGTGCCAGCAGCGTAGTATCTTATGGTGATGGCTACACCTTC,CASSVVSYGDGYTF
TRBD1,few,TRBV6-5,TRBJ1-2,TGTGCCAGCGGGACAGGTTATGGCTACACCTTC,CASGTGYGYTF
TRBD1,.,TRBV27,TRBJ2-1,TGTGCCAGCAGTCTCCAAGGGGGCGATGAGCAGTTCTTC,CASSLQGGDEQFF
TRBD1,.,TRBV4-2,TRBJ2-5,TGTGCCAGCAGCCCGGGACAGGGCCAAGAGACCCAGTACTTC,CASSPGQGQETQYF
.,.,TRBV5-1,TRBJ1-5,TGCGCCAGCAGCCCCGAAGTGAATCAGCCCCAGCATTTT,CASSPEVNQPQHF
.,.,TRBV9,TRBJ2-2,TGTGCCAGCAGCTTTTCATCCGGGACACCAAACACCGGGGAGCTGTTTTTT,CASSFSSGTPNTGELFF
TRBD1,.,TRBV2,TRBJ1-2,TGTGCCAGCAGTGAAATTGGGGACAGGGGGAGCTTGACCTTC,CASSEIGDRGSLTF
.,.,TRBV6-5,TRBJ1-1,TGTGCCAGCAAAAAAGCTCTGAACACTGAAGCTTTCTTT,CASKKALNTEAFF
.,.,TRBV6-6,TRBJ1-1,TGTGCCAGCCTAGCCAGCGGGAACACTGAAGCTTTCTTT,CASLASGNTEAFF
.,.,TRBV7-9,TRBJ2-7,TGTGCCAGCAGCTTAGCTAGCGGACTCTACGAGCAGTACTTC,CASSLASGLYEQYF
.,.,TRBV7-2,TRBJ2-1,TGTGCCAGCAGCTTAGATGGTAGCGGTTCCTACAATGAGCAGTTCTTC,CASSLDGSGSYNEQFF
.,.,TRBV6-1,TRBJ2-2,TGTGCCAGCAGTCCAACGAACACCGGGGAGCTGTTTTTT,CASSPTNTGELFF
.,.,TRBV23-1,TRBJ2-7,TGCGCCAGCACTTCGGGGCAGTACTTC,CASTSGQYF
.,once,TRBV9,TRBJ2-1,TGTGCCAGCAGCGTCACGGGAGAGAAATGGAATGAGCAGTTCTTC,CASSVTGEKWNEQFF
TRBD2,.,TRBV27,TRBJ2-7,TGTGCCAGCAGTACATCGGGACTAGCGGGGAGTGGGTACGAGCAGTACTTC,CASSTSGLAGSGYEQYF
TRBD1,.,TRBV5-4,TRBJ1-1,TGTGCCAGCAGCGGGACAGGGAGGAGAACTGAAGCTTTCTTT,CASSGTGRRTEAFF
.,.,TRBV7-2,TRBJ2-3,TGTGCCAGCAGCGGGCGTAAGACAGATACGCAGTATTTT,CASSGRKTDTQYF
.,.,TRBV7-7,TRBJ2-4,TGTGCCAGCAGCTTAGCCAGGACGTCAGCCAAAAACATTCAGTACTTC,CASSLARTSAKNIQYF
.,few,TRBV5-4,TRBJ2-2,TGTGCCAGCAGCTTGGGTGGGGCCGGGGAGCTGTTTTTT,CASSLGGAGELFF
.,.,TRBV5-6,TRBJ1-5,TGTGCCAGCAGCCCGGCCCGCAGCCCTCAGCCCCAGCATTTT,CASSPARSPQPQHF
TRBD2,once,TRBV6-1,TRBJ2-1,TGTGCCAGCAGTGATCATAGCGGGGGGGTTAATGAGCAGTTCTTC,CASSDHSGGVNEQFF
TRBD1,.,TRBV7-9,TRBJ1-4,TGTGCCAGCAGCCCAGGAATCGGACAGGTATCAGATGAAAAACTGTTTTTT,CASSPGIGQVSDEKLFF
TRBD2,.,TRBV7-9,TRBJ2-7,TGTGCCAGCAGCCCCAGCGGGGCGGAACCCTACGAGCAGTACTTC,CASSPSGAEPYEQYF
.,.,TRBV21-1,TRBJ1-2,TGTGCCAGCAGAATATACGGGACAGGGGGTCGCTACACCTTC,CASRIYGTGGRYTF
.,few,TRBV19,TRBJ2-1,TGTGCCAGTACCCCCCCGGACTATTCTTCAGGATATGAGCAGTTCTTC,CASTPPDYSSGYEQFF
.,.,TRBV7-9,TRBJ2-1,TGTGCCAGCAGCTCCGAAAGGGGGGCGACCTACAATGAGCAGTTCTTC,CASSSERGATYNEQFF
.,.,TRBV2,TRBJ1-2,TGTGCCAGCAGACCAATTGGACAGTATGGCTACACCTTC,CASRPIGQYGYTF
TRBD2,.,TRBV10-3,TRBJ2-5,TGTGCCTCCCGACTCGGTAGCGGGGTGGAGACCCAGTACTTC,CASRLGSGVETQYF
TRBD1,.,TRBV5-6,TRBJ1-4,TGTGCCAGCAGCCGGACAGGGACAAATGAAAAACTGTTTTTT,CASSRTGTNEKLFF
.,once,TRBV7-3,TRBJ2-7,TGTGCCAGCAGCGACGGACTCTCCTACGAGCAGTACTTC,CASSDGLSYEQYF
.,.,TRBV18,TRBJ1-3,TGTGCCAGCTCACCATCAGATAGTAACACCATATATTTT,CASSPSDSNTIYF
TRBD1,.,TRBV4-1,TRBJ1-5,TGCGCCAGCAGCCAGGGGGGACAGGGGGTGGGTCAGCCCCAGCATTTT,CASSQGGQGVGQPQHF